This TCR beta chain was identified in a study of T cell responses to AZD1222 COVID-19 vaccine. Study-wide results and limits: CD4 TCRs covered the whole spike, strongest at regions 160-218 and 743-854. Among the donors, most were white British and more were female, and clonal diversity was possibly underestimated. The study identified only six AZD1222 recipients as seropositive at baseline. Repertoires were collected only later (after the peak T cell response had occurred).

Notes on this clone: Antigen unknown.

Profiling relied on immunoSEQ multiplex PCR, and the TCRdb table lists in-frame clones only, not all of them. The table records more than 150,000 clones, 87% of them present only once. CDR3 length: 15 amino acids. Trimming removed 7 bases from V and 5 bases from J, with 17 bases in between. The germline V gene has CDR1 LNHDA and CDR2 SQIVND (reference sequence). Sample: peripheral blood, taken on day 0 of MenACWY control vaccination. The chain uses TRBV19 and TRBJ1-4; perhaps TRBD1 as D (5 bases). The sequence was collected from an adult in good health. In DNA, the CDR3 is TGTGCCAGTAATCCCAATGGGGGAGCAAATGAAAAACTGTTTTTT. Residues: CASNPNGGANEKLFF.